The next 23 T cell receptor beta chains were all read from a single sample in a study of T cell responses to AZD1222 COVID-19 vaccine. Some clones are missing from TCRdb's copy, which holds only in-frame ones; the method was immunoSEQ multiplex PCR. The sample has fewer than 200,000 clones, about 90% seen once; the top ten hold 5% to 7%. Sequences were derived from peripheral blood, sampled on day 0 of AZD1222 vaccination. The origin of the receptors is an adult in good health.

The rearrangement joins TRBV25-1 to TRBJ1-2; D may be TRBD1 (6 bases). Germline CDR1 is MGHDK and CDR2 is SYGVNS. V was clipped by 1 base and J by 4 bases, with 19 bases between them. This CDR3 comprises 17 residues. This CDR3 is CASSEFTQGRLPYGYTF. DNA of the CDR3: TGTGCCAGCAGTGAATTTACTCAGGGGCGTTTACCCTATGGCTACACCTTC.

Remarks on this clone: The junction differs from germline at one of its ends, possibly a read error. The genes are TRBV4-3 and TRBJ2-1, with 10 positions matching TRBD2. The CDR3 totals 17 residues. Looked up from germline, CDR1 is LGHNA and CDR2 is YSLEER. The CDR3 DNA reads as TGCGCCCGCAGCCGCCGGACTAGCGGTGACCTCTACAATGAGCAGTTCTTC. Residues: CARSRRTSGDLYNEQFF.

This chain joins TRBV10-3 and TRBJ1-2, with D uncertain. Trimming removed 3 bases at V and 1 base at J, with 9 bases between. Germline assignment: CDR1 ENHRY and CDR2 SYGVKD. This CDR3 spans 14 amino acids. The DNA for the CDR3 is TGTGCCATCAGTGACCCTCAGGATAACTATGGCTACACCTTC. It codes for CAISDPQDNYGYTF.

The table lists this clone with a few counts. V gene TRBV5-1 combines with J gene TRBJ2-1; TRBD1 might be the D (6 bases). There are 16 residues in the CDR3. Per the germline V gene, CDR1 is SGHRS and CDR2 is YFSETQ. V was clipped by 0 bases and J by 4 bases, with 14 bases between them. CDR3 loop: CASSLVSGADYNEQFF. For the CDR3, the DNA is TGCGCCAGCAGCTTGGTTTCAGGGGCGGATTACAATGAGCAGTTCTTC.

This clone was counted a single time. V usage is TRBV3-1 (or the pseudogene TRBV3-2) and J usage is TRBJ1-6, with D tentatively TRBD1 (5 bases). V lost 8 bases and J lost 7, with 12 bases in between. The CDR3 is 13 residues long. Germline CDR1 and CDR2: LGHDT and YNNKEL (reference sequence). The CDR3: CASLGPLNSPLHF. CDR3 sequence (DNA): TGTGCCAGCTTGGGACCGTTAAATTCACCCCTCCACTTT.

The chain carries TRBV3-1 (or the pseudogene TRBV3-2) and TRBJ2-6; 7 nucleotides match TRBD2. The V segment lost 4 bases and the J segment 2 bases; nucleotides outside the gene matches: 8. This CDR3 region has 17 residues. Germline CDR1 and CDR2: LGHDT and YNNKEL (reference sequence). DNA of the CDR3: TGTGCCAGCAGCCGGACCTCAGGGACTACTGGGGCCAACGTCCTGACTTTC. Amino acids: CASSRTSGTTGANVLTF.

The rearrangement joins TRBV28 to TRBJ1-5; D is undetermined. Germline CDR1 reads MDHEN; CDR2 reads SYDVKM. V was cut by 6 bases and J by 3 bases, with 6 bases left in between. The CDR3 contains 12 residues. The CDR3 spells CASRRPNQPQHF. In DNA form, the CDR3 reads TGTGCCAGCAGGCGCCCCAATCAGCCCCAGCATTTT.

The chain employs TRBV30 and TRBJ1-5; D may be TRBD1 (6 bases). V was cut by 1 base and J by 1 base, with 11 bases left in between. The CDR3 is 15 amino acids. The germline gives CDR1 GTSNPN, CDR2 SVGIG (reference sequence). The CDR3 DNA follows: TGTGCCTGGAGTGCCCGAGGGGGAAGCAATCAGCCCCAGCATTTT. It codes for CAWSARGGSNQPQHF. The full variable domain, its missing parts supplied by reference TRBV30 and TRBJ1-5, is SQTIHQWPATLVQPVGSPLSLECTVEGTSNPNLYWYRQAAGRGLQLLFYSVGIGQISSEVPQNLSASRPQDRQFILSSKKLLLSDSGFYLCAWSARGGSNQPQHFGDGTRLSIL.

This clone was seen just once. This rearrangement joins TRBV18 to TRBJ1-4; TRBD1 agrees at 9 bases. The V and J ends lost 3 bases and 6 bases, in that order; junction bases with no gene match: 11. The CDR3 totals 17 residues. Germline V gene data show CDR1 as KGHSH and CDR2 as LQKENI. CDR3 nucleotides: TGTGCCAGCTCACCGAGAAACAAACAGGGGGCGCATGAAAAACTGTTTTTT. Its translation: CASSPRNKQGAHEKLFF.

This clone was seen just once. Here the CDR3 reads CASSASGTDTQYF. In DNA, the CDR3 is TGCGCCAGCAGTGCTAGCGGGACAGATACGCAGTATTTT. The rearrangement uses TRBV10-1 and TRBJ2-3; 8 nucleotides line up with TRBD2. CDR3 length: 13 residues. Germline CDR1 reads WNHNN; CDR2 reads SYGVQD (reference sequence). V was clipped by 4 bases and J by 3 bases; unmatched bases: 0.

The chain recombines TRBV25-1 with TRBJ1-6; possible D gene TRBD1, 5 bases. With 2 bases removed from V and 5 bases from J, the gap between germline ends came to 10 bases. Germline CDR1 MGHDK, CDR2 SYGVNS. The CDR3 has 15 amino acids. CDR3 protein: CASSEQGADNSPLHF. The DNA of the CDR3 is TGTGCCAGCAGTGAACAGGGAGCAGATAATTCACCCCTCCACTTT. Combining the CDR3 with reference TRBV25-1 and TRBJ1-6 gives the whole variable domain EADIYQTPRYLVIGTGKKITLECSQTMGHDKMYWYQQDPGMELHLIHYSYGVNSTEKGDLSSESTVSRIRTEHFPLTLESARPSHTSQYLCASSEQGADNSPLHFGNGTRLTVT.

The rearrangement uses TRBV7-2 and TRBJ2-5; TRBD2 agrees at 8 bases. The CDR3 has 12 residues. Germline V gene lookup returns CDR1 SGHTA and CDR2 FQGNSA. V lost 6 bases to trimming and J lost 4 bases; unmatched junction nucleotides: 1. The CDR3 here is CASRLAGETQYF. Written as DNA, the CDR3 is TGTGCCAGCAGGCTAGCGGGAGAGACCCAGTACTTC. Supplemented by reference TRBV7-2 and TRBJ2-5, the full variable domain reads GAGVSQSPSNKVTEKGKDVELRCDPISGHTALYWYRQSLGQGLEFLIYFQGNSAPDKSGLPSDRFSAERTGGSVSTLTIQRTQQEDSAVYLCASRLAGETQYFGPGTRLLVL.

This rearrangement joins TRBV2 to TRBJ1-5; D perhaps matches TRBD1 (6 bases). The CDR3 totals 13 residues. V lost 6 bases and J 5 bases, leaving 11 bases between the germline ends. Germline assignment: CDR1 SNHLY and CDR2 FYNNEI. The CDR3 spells CASRSQGDQPQHF. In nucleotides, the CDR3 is TGTGCCAGCAGGTCACAGGGAGATCAGCCCCAGCATTTT.

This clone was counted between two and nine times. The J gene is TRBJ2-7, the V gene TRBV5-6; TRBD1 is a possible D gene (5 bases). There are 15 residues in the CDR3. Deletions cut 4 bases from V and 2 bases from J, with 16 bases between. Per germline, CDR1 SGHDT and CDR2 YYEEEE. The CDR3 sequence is CASSPKMGQAYEQYF. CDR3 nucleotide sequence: TGTGCCAGCAGCCCGAAGATGGGGCAAGCCTACGAGCAGTACTTC.

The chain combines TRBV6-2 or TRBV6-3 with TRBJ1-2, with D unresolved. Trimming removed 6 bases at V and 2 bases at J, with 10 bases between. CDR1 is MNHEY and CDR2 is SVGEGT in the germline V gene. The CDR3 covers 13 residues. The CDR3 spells CASSARRNYGYTF. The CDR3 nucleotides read TGTGCCAGCAGCGCCAGGAGAAACTATGGCTACACCTTC.

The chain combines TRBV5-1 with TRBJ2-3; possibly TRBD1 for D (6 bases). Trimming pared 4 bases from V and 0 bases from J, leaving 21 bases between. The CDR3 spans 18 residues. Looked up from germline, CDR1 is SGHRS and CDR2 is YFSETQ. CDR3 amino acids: CASSLHLRQATSTDTQYF. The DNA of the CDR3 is TGCGCCAGCAGCCTCCACCTCCGACAGGCTACTAGCACAGATACGCAGTATTTT.

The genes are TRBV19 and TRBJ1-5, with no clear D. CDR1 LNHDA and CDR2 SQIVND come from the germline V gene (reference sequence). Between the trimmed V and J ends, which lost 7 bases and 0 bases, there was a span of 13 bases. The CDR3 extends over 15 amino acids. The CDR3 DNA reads TGTGCCAGTAATTTTGTGGCCGCTAGCAATCAGCCCCAGCATTTT. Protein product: CASNFVAASNQPQHF. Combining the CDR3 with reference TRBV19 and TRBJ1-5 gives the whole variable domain DGGITQSPKYLFRKEGQNVTLSCEQNLNHDAMYWYRQDPGQGLRLIYYSQIVNDFQKGDIAEGYSVSREKKESFPLTVTSAQKNPTAFYLCASNFVAASNQPQHFGDGTRLSIL.

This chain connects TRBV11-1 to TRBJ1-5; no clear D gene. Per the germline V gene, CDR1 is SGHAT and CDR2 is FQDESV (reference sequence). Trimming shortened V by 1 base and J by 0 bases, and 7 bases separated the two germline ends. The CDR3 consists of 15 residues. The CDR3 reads CASSLGGYSNQPQHF. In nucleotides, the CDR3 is TGTGCCAGCAGCTTAGGAGGGTATAGCAATCAGCCCCAGCATTTT.

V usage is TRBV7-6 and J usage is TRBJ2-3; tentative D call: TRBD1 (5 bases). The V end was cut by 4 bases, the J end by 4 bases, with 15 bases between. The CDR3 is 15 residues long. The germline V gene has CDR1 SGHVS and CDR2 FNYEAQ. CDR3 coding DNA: TGTGCCAGCAGCTATTCCCCAGGGTCACCAGATACGCAGTATTTT. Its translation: CASSYSPGSPDTQYF.

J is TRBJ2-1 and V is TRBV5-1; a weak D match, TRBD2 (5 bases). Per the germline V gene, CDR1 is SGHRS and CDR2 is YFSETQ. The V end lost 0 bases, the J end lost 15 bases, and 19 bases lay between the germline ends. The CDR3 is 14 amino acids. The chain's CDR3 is CASSLGGREGVSFF. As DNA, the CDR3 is TGCGCCAGCAGCTTGGGAGGCCGCGAGGGAGTGTCGTTCTTC.

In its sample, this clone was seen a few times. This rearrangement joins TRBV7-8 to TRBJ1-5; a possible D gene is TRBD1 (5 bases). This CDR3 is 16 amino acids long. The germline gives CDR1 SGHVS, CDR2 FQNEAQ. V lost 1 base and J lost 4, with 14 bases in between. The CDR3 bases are TGTGCCAGCAGCTTAGTGTGGGGGGTAGGGAATCAGCCCCAGCATTTT. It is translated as CASSLVWGVGNQPQHF.

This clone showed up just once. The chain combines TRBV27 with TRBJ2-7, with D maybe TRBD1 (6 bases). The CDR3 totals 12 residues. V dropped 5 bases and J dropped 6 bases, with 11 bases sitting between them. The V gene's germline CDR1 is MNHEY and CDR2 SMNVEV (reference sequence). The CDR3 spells CASSLRGAEQYF. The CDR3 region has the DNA TGTGCCAGCAGTCTCAGGGGAGCCGAGCAGTACTTC.

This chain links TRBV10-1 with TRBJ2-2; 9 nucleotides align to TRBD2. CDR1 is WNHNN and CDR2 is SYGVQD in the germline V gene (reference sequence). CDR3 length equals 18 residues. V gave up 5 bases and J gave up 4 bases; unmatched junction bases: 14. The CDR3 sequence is CASSNNPYSGGGTGELFF. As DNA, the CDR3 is TGCGCCAGCAGTAATAACCCTTATAGCGGGGGTGGCACCGGGGAGCTGTTTTTT.